This TCR beta chain was identified during a study of blood T cell repertoires in COVID-19. The overall study: Specimens from acute and convalescent COVID-19 originated in the United States, Italy and Spain. T cells, B-cell-depleted T cells, or PBMCs provided the cDNA or gDNA that served as material.

The germline V gene has CDR1 MNHEY and CDR2 SMNVEV (reference sequence). The CDR3 has 15 residues. In the original workflow: Counts of nucleated cells, estimated from reference gene primer amplification, were obtained. The data were produced by immunoSEQ multiplex PCR, yet TCRdb's version contains in-frame clones alone and is incomplete. D and trimming were read from the DNA, whereas the V and J calls and clone size are those reported in that table. Altogether tens of thousands of clones are present, over 75% being singletons, with the ten largest covering about 5.3%. Material: peripheral blood. The receptor's source is a man aged 50-60 years with active COVID-19. The genes are TRBV27 and TRBJ2-5; no clear D gene. The tail of the sequence fits TRBJ2-7 better, so the J call may be wrong. Here the CDR3 reads CASRFTHLESYEQYF. DNA of the CDR3: TGTGCCAGCAGATTCACCCACCTCGAGTCCTACGAGCAGTACTTC.